This passage covers 18 T cell receptor beta chains from one sample sequenced in a study of T-cell memory formation after mild COVID-19. TCRdb independently ran MiXCR on the 5' RACE reads; one entry per CDR3 protein. The table shows some 320,000 distinct CDR3 sequences, with 13% to 15% occurring only once. What was sequenced was PBMCs or a T cell subset sorted from them (not recorded which). These receptors were collected from a man aged 18 to 29 who had mild COVID-19 (a few samples of this study predate the infection). Cell type and time point are not known.

This chain links TRBV7-9 with TRBJ2-4; a possible D gene is TRBD1 (5 bases). This CDR3 has 14 residues. Germline V gene lookup returns CDR1 SEHNR and CDR2 FQNEAQ (reference sequence). V lost 2 bases to trimming and J lost 5 bases, with 10 bases between them. The CDR3: CASSLLTGQNIQYF. CDR3 in DNA: TGTGCCAGCAGCTTACTTACAGGTCAAAACATTCAGTACTTC.

This clonotype was observed a few times. The rearrangement joins TRBV9 to TRBJ2-5, with a weak D call TRBD2 (5 bases). CDR3 size: 13 residues. In germline, CDR1 is SGDLS, CDR2 YYNGEE. The ends were cut back, 3 bases at V and 6 bases at J, with 12 bases in the middle. The CDR3: CASSGGLAKTQYF. The CDR3 region has the DNA TGTGCCAGCAGCGGTGGACTTGCTAAGACCCAGTACTTC.

There are many counts of this clonotype. The chain carries TRBV4-3 and TRBJ2-6, with a weak D call TRBD1 (5 bases). The germline V and J ends were trimmed by 1 base and 1 base, with 11 bases remaining between them. Per the germline V gene, CDR1 is LGHNA and CDR2 is YSLEER. The CDR3 has 17 amino acids. The CDR3 protein is CASSQAARASGANVLTF. DNA for the CDR3: TGCGCCAGCAGCCAAGCCGCCAGGGCGTCTGGGGCCAACGTCCTGACTTTC.

The chain is built from TRBV29-1 and TRBJ1-2, with 9 bases aligning to TRBD1. There are 12 residues in the CDR3. V dropped 5 bases and J dropped 7; count of bases not matched to a gene: 5. The germline gives CDR1 SQVTM, CDR2 ANQGSEA. The CDR3 DNA reads as TGCAGCGTTAGACAGGGGGGCTCTGGCTACACCTTC. Translation: CSVRQGGSGYTF.

Concerning this clonotype itself: Given a much more abundant clone one base away, this may be a read error. The chain joins TRBV20-1 to TRBJ1-5; D unclear. There are 13 residues in the CDR3. Per the germline V gene, CDR1 is DFQATT and CDR2 is SNEGSKA (reference sequence). Trimming removed 3 bases from V and 2 bases from J, with 8 bases in between. In DNA form, the CDR3 reads TGCAGTGCTAGGGGGAACGGCAATCAGCCCCAGCATTTT. It translates to CSARGNGNQPQHF.

V is TRBV29-1 and J is TRBJ1-1; no reliable D call. From germline, CDR1 is SQVTM and CDR2 ANQGSEA. The CDR3 is made up of 12 amino acids. The ends were cut back, 4 bases at V and 1 base at J, with 7 bases in the middle. The CDR3 sequence is CSVGPGNTEAFF. The CDR3 DNA reads TGCAGCGTTGGTCCGGGGAACACTGAAGCTTTCTTT.

In its sample, this clonotype was seen a few times. V and J are TRBV3-1 and TRBJ2-7, with TRBD2 identical over 8 bases. This CDR3 spans 15 amino acids. The germline V gene has CDR1 LGHDT and CDR2 YNNKEL (reference sequence). Trimming cost V 4 bases and J 5 bases; bases outside gene matches: 10. In nucleotides, the CDR3 is TGTGCCAGCAGCCGTAGCGGGATGGGGGGCGACGAGCAGTACTTC. Amino acids: CASSRSGMGGDEQYF.

The chain carries TRBV7-7 and TRBJ2-1; D remains unclear. Germline CDR1 reads SSHAT; CDR2 reads FNYEAQ (reference sequence). This CDR3 comprises 9 residues. V lost 11 bases and J 4 bases, leaving 3 bases between the germline ends. CDR3 bases: TGTGCCGGATACAATGAGCAGTTCTTC. It codes for CAGYNEQFF.

The J gene is TRBJ1-5, the V gene TRBV29-1; D call uncertain. V dropped 4 bases and J dropped 0 bases, with 13 bases sitting between them. This CDR3 contains 15 residues. CDR1 is SQVTM and CDR2 is ANQGSEA in the germline V gene. CDR3 loop: CSVGGGRGSNQPQHF. The CDR3 DNA reads TGCAGCGTTGGTGGAGGCCGAGGTAGCAATCAGCCCCAGCATTTT.

This clonotype was observed many times. The chain is built from TRBV5-5 and TRBJ1-1, with D tentatively TRBD1 (5 bases). Trimming shortened V by 2 bases and J by 4 bases, and 15 bases separated the two germline ends. The CDR3 runs to 15 residues. Germline lookup yields CDR1 SGHKS and CDR2 YYEKEE (reference sequence). The CDR3 nucleotides read TGTGCCAGCAGCTTAGGGCCCCCCGGGGGCACTGAAGCTTTCTTT. Translating it yields CASSLGPPGGTEAFF.

This clonotype has just a few counts. The J gene is TRBJ2-2, the V gene TRBV7-3; 9 bases are a match to TRBD1. V lost 2 bases and J lost 3; bases outside the gene matches: 1. Germline CDR1 reads SGHTA; CDR2 reads FQGTGA. CDR3 length: 15 residues. CDR3 nucleotide sequence: TGTGCCAGCAGCTTAGACAGGGGGTACACCGGGGAGCTGTTTTTT. It encodes CASSLDRGYTGELFF.

The rearrangement uses TRBV5-1 and TRBJ1-5, with D perhaps TRBD1 (5 bases). The CDR3 is made up of 14 amino acids. Germline assignment: CDR1 SGHRS and CDR2 YFSETQ. V was clipped by 7 bases and J by 7 bases, with 18 bases between them. The CDR3 DNA reads TGCGCCAGCGGGATGACAGTTCAGATACAGCCCCAGCATTTT. Translation gives CASGMTVQIQPQHF.

The chain employs TRBV28 and TRBJ2-5, with D perhaps given as TRBD1 or TRBD2 (6 bases each). Per the germline V gene, CDR1 is MDHEN and CDR2 is SYDVKM. The V end lost 7 bases, the J end lost 5 bases, and 17 bases lay between the germline ends. This CDR3 comprises 14 residues. For the CDR3, the DNA is TGTGCCAGCAACCTCCGGGTAGGGGGGGAGACCCAGTACTTC. Amino acid sequence: CASNLRVGGETQYF. The entire variable domain, with the rest obtained from reference TRBV28 and TRBJ2-5, is as follows: DVKVTQSSRYLVKRTGEKVFLECVQDMDHENMFWYRQDPGLGLRLIYFSYDVKMKEKGDIPEGYSVSREKKERFSLILESASTNQTSMYLCASNLRVGGETQYFGPGTRLLVL.

In this sample, this clonotype turned up a few times. V and J are TRBV12-3 or TRBV12-4 and TRBJ1-3; TRBD1 matches 7 bases. The trim removed 6 bases at V and 4 bases at J, leaving 9 bases unmatched. The CDR3 length is 15 residues. The CDR3 spells CASRTQGSYGNTIYF. The CDR3 DNA reads as TGTGCCAGCAGGACACAGGGGAGTTACGGAAACACCATATATTTT.

This clonotype was detected ten times or more. The rearrangement joins TRBV4-3 to TRBJ2-7; D ambiguous. Germline V lookup: CDR1 LGHNA, CDR2 YSLEER. The CDR3 sequence is 13 residues long. The V and J ends lost 0 bases and 1 base respectively, with 4 bases between them. CDR3 sequence: CASSQDLSYEQYF. Here the CDR3 DNA reads TGCGCCAGCAGCCAAGATCTTTCCTACGAGCAGTACTTC.

CDR3 protein: CASSLDGGVTQYF. The CDR3 DNA reads TGTGCCAGCAGCTTAGATGGGGGTGTGACGCAGTATTTT. V and J are TRBV7-9 and TRBJ2-3, with D perhaps matching TRBD1 or TRBD2 (5 bases each). Germline V gene lookup returns CDR1 SEHNR and CDR2 FQNEAQ (reference sequence). The V end was cut by 1 base, the J end by 9 bases, with 11 bases between. CDR3 length equals 13 residues.

This clonotype was seen many times. This chain uses TRBV7-2 with TRBJ2-1; D uncertain. Trimming shortened V by 1 base and J by 2 bases, and 15 bases separated the two germline ends. The CDR3 loop spans 17 amino acids. Per germline, CDR1 SGHTA and CDR2 FQGNSA. The CDR3 is CASSLDGLSPPYNEQFF. The CDR3 DNA is TGTGCCAGCAGCTTAGACGGTCTATCCCCGCCCTACAATGAGCAGTTCTTC.

This clonotype appeared a few times. Written as DNA, the CDR3 is TGTGCCAGCAGCTTAGGGGGACCGTTGGAGACCCAGTACTTC. Translating it yields CASSLGGPLETQYF. The chain has TRBV7-9 and TRBJ2-5, with D possibly called TRBD1 or TRBD2 (5 bases each). The V gene's germline CDR1 is SEHNR and CDR2 FQNEAQ (reference sequence). This CDR3 spans 14 amino acids. The V end was cut by 1 base, the J end by 5 bases, with 11 bases between.